This T cell receptor beta chain was sequenced for a study of control samples from healthy donors and cancer patients. Here immunoSEQ multiplex PCR was the method, and the copy in TCRdb shows in-frame clones only, minus some. This table has about 83,000 clones, roughly 91% appearing once. From germline, CDR1 is KGHDR and CDR2 SFDVKD. V lost 1 base, J lost 2 bases, and 5 bases stayed unmatched. The CDR3 consists of 16 residues. This receptor was obtained from a man in his forties or fifties in good health. V is TRBV24-1 and J is TRBJ2-3; TRBD2 aligns across 7 bases. The sequencing input was blood. The CDR3 loop is CATSDFGGENTDTQYF. Here the CDR3 DNA reads TGTGCCACCAGTGATTTTGGGGGGGAGAACACAGATACGCAGTATTTT.